These T cell receptor beta chains were read from a single sample in a study of shared clonotypes between healthy human individuals. Assay: immunoSEQ multiplex PCR; the TCRdb copy retains only in-frame clones and omits some. Here the sample spans some 240,000 clones, 65% to 70% being singletons. Material: memory CD4+ T cells sorted from blood. These receptors came from a man younger than 40 in good health. Each CDR3 is given with its conserved first and last residue. The D gene is left open where the match is weak. Rows give clone size only sometimes, using once, few, many, or a class for an expanded clone.

v_call	j_call	clone_size	d_call	cdr3_aa	cdr3_nt
TRBV4-1	TRBJ2-7	NA	NA	CASSKGWQGAYEQYF	TGCGCCAGCAGCAAAGGGTGGCAGGGAGCCTACGAGCAGTACTTC
TRBV7-2	TRBJ2-5	NA	NA	CASSLAGGRETQYF	TGTGCCAGCAGCTTAGCGGGGGGGCGAGAGACCCAGTACTTC
TRBV4-2	TRBJ2-1	NA	TRBD1	CASSQEPTGGYNEQFF	TGTGCCAGCAGCCAAGAACCTACAGGGGGCTACAATGAGCAGTTCTTC
TRBV9	TRBJ2-5	NA	NA	CASNVQGPQETQYF	TGTGCCAGCAACGTCCAGGGGCCTCAAGAGACCCAGTACTTC
TRBV6-5	TRBJ2-5	NA	NA	CASSVGARETQYF	TGTGCCAGCAGTGTCGGGGCACGAGAGACCCAGTACTTC
TRBV7-6	TRBJ2-5	once	NA	CASSLPQETQYF	TGTGCCAGCAGCTTACCCCAAGAGACCCAGTACTTC
TRBV7-3	TRBJ1-1	NA	TRBD1	CASSVQGASNTEAFF	TGTGCCAGCAGCGTGCAGGGGGCGTCGAACACTGAAGCTTTCTTT
TRBV6-5	TRBJ1-2	NA	NA	CASLGDATYGYTF	TGTGCCAGCTTAGGGGACGCTACATATGGCTACACCTTC
TRBV18	TRBJ1-1	once	NA	CASSPPIVLQNTEAFF	TGTGCCAGCTCACCACCGATAGTACTCCAGAACACTGAAGCTTTCTTT
TRBV7-8	TRBJ2-5	once	NA	CASRRGEQETQYF	TGTGCCAGCAGGCGCGGGGAGCAAGAGACCCAGTACTTC
TRBV5-8	TRBJ2-5	NA	TRBD2	CASSLGRLAGTQETQYF	TGTGCCAGCAGCTTGGGGAGACTAGCGGGTACACAAGAGACCCAGTACTTC
TRBV25-1	TRBJ2-7	NA	TRBD2	CASRATEGAGTTYEQYF	TGTGCCAGCAGGGCTACTGAAGGAGCCGGGACTACCTACGAGCAGTACTTC
TRBV6-4	TRBJ1-4	once	NA	CASITNEITAEKLFF	TGTGCCAGCATCACGAACGAAATAACGGCTGAAAAACTGTTTTTT
TRBV28	TRBJ2-7	few	NA	CASRSGQFEQYF	TGTGCCAGCCGCTCTGGCCAGTTCGAGCAGTACTTC
TRBV18	TRBJ2-5	NA	TRBD2	CASSRVTAGLQETQYF	TGTGCCAGCTCACGTGTGACAGCGGGGCTGCAAGAGACCCAGTACTTC
TRBV5-1	TRBJ2-7	NA	NA	CASSLGRDAYEQYF	TGCGCCAGCAGCTTGGGGCGGGATGCCTACGAGCAGTACTTC
TRBV28	TRBJ1-5	few	NA	CASSQGGRDQPQHF	TGTGCCAGCAGTCAGGGAGGCAGGGATCAGCCCCAGCATTTT
TRBV28	TRBJ2-7	NA	NA	CASSAPGISSYEQYF	TGTGCCAGCAGCGCTCCGGGGATTAGCTCCTACGAGCAGTACTTC
TRBV5-6	TRBJ2-1	few	TRBD1	CASSSTGTGRNEQFF	TGTGCCAGCAGCTCCACCGGGACAGGGAGGAATGAGCAGTTCTTC
TRBV9	TRBJ2-1	NA	TRBD2	CASSTGTSDDNEQFF	TGTGCCAGCAGCACCGGGACTAGCGATGACAATGAGCAGTTCTTC
TRBV28	TRBJ1-4	many	NA	CASMRQVPNEKLFF	TGTGCCAGCATGAGACAGGTCCCAAATGAAAAACTGTTTTTT
TRBV2	TRBJ2-6	NA	NA	CASTSEFTGANVLTF	TGTGCCAGCACCTCAGAGTTTACCGGGGCCAACGTCCTGACTTTC
TRBV4-3	TRBJ2-3	NA	TRBD2	CASSRFGSGGDTDTQYF	TGCGCCAGCAGCCGGTTCGGGAGCGGGGGAGACACAGATACGCAGTATTTT
TRBV28	TRBJ1-5	few	NA	CASSFRGLDQPQHF	TGTGCCAGCAGTTTCCGGGGACTCGATCAGCCCCAGCATTTT
TRBV27	TRBJ2-3	NA	NA	CATEKGDTQYF	TGTGCCACCGAAAAGGGAGATACGCAGTATTTT
TRBV19	TRBJ2-7	NA	NA	CASSLPGGYEQYF	TGTGCCAGTAGTCTACCGGGCGGCTACGAGCAGTACTTC
TRBV4-1	TRBJ1-2	NA	NA	CASSQEIASPLKGYTF	TGCGCCAGCAGCCAAGAGATAGCCAGTCCCTTAAAAGGCTACACCTTC
TRBV7-8	TRBJ1-4	NA	NA	CASSQEAFLNEKLFF	TGTGCCAGCAGTCAAGAGGCCTTCCTTAATGAAAAACTGTTTTTT
TRBV10-2	TRBJ2-3	NA	NA	CASSEKSTQYF	TGCGCCAGCAGTGAGAAGAGTACGCAGTATTTT
TRBV5-4	TRBJ2-7	NA	TRBD2	CASSLVALQRDGDEQYF	TGTGCCAGCAGCTTGGTAGCCCTCCAGCGGGATGGGGACGAGCAGTACTTC
TRBV9	TRBJ2-5	NA	TRBD2	CASSTSGQETQYF	TGTGCCAGCAGCACTAGCGGCCAAGAGACCCAGTACTTC
TRBV7-3	TRBJ1-1	once	NA	CASSQRGVDTEAFF	TGTGCCAGCAGCCAGAGGGGGGTAGACACTGAAGCTTTCTTT
TRBV7-2	TRBJ2-3	NA	TRBD2	CASSLVSSGGGSTQYF	TGTGCCAGCAGCTTAGTTTCTAGCGGGGGCGGGAGTACGCAGTATTTT
TRBV7-6	TRBJ2-1	once	NA	CASSLAFSGQEQFF	TGTGCCAGCAGCTTAGCCTTTAGCGGTCAAGAGCAGTTCTTC
TRBV10-1	TRBJ2-1	NA	NA	CASSELGVEQFF	TGCGCCAGCAGTGAGCTTGGCGTTGAGCAGTTCTTC
TRBV28	TRBJ2-7	NA	NA	CASSPDGFRDEQYF	TGTGCCAGCAGTCCCGACGGGTTCAGGGACGAGCAGTACTTC
TRBV4-3	TRBJ2-5	NA	TRBD2	CASSRRVAGALQETQYF	TGCGCCAGCAGCCGAAGAGTTGCGGGAGCACTCCAAGAGACCCAGTACTTC